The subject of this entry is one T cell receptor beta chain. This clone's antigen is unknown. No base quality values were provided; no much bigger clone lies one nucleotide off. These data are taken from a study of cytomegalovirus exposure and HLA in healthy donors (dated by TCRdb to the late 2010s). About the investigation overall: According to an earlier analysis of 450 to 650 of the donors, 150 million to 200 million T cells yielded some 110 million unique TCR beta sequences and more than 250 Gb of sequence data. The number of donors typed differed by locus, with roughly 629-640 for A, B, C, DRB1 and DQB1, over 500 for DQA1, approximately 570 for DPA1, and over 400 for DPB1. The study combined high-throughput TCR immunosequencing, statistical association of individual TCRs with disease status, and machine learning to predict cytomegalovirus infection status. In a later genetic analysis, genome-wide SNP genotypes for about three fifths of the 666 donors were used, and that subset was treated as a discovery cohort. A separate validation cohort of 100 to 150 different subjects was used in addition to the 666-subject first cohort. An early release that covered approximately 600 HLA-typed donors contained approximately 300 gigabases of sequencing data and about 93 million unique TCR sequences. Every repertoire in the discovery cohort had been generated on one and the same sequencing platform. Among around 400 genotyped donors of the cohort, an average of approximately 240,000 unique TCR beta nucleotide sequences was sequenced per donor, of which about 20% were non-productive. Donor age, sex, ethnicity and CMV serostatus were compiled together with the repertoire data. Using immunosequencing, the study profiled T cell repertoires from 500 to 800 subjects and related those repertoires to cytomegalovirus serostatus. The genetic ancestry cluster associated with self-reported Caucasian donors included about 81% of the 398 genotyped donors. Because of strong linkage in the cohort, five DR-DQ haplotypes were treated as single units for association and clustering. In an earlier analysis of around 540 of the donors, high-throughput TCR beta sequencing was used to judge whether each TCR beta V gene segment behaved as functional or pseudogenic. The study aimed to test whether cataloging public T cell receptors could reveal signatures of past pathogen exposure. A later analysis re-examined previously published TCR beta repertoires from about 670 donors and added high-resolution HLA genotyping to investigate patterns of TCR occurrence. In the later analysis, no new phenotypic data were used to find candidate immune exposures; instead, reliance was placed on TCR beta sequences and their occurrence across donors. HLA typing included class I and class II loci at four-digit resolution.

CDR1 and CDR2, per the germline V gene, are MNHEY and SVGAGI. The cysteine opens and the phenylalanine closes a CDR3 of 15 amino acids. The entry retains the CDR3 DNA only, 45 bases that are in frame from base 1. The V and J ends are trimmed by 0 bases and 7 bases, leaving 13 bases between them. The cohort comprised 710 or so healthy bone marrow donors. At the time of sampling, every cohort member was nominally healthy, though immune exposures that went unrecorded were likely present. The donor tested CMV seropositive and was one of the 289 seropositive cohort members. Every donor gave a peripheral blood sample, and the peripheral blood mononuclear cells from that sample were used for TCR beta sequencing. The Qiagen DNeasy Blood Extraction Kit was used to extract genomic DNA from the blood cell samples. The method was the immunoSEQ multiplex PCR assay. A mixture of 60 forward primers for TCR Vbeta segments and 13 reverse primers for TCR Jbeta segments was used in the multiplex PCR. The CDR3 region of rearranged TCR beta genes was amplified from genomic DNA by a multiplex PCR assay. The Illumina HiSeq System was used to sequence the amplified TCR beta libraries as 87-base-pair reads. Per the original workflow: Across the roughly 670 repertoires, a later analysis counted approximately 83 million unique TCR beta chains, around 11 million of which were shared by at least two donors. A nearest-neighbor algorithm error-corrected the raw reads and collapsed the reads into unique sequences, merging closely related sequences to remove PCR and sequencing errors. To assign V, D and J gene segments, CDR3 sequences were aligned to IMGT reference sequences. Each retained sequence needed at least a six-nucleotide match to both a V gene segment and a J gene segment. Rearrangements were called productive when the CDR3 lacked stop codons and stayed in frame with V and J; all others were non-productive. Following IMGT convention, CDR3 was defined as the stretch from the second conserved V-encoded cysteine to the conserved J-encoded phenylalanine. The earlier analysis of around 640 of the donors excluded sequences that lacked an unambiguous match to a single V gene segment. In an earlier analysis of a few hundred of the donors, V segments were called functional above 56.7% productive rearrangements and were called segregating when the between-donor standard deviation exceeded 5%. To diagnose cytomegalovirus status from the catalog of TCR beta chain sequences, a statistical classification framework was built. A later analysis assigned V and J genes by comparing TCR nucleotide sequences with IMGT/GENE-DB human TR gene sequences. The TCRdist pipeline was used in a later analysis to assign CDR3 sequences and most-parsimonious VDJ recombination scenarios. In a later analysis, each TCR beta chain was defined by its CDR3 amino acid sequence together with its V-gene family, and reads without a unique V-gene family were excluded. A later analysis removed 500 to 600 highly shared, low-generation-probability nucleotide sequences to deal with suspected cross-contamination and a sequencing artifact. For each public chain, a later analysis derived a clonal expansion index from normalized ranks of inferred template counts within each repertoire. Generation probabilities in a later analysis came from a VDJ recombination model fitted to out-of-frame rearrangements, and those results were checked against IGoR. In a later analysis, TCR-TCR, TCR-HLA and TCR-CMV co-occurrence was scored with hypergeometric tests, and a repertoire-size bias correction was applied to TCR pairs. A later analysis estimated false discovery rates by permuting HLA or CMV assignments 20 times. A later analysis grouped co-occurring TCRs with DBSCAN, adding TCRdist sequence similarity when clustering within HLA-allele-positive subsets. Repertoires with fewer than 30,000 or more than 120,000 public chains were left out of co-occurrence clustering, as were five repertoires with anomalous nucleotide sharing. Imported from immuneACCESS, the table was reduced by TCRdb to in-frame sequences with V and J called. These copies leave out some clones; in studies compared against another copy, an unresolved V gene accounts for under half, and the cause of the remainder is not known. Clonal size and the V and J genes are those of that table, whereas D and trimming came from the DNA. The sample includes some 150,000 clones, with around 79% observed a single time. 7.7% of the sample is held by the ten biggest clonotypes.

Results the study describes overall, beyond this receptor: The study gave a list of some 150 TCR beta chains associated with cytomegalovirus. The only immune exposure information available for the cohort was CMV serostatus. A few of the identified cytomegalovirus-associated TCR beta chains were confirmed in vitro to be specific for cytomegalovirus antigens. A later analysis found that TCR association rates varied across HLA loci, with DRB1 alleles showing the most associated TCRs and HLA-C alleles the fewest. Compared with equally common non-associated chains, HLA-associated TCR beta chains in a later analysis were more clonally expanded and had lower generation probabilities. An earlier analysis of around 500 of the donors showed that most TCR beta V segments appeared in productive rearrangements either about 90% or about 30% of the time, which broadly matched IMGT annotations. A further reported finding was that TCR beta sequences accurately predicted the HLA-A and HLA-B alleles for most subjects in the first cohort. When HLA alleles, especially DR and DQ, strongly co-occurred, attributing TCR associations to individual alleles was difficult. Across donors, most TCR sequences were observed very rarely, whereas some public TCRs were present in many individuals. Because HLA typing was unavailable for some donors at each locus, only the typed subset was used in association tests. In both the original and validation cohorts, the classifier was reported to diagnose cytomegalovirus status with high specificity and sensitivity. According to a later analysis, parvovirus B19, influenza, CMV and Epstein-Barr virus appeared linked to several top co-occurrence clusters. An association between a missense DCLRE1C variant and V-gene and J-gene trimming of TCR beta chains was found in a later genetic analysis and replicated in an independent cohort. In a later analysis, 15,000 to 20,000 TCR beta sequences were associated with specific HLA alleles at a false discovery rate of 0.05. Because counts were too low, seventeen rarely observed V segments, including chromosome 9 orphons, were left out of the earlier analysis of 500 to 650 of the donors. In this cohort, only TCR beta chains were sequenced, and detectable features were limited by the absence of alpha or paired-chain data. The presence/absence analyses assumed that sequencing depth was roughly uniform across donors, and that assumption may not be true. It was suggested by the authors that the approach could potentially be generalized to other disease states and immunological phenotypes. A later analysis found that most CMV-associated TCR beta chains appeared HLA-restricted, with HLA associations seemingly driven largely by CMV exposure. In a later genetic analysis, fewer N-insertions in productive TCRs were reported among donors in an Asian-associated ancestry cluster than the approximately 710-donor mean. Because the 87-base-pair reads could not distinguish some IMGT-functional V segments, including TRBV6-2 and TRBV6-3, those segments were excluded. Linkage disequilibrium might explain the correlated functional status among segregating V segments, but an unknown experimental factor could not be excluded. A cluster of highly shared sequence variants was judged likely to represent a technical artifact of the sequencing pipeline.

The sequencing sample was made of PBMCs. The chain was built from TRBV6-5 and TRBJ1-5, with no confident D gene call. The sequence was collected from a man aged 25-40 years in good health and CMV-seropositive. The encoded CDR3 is CASSYSVRAQQPQHF. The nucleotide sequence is TGTGCCAGCAGTTACTCAGTAAGAGCGCAACAGCCCCAGCATTTT.